This paragraph covers one TCR beta chain sequence. Its antigen is currently unknown. This entry belongs to a study of CD8+ T cells in alopecia areata. Study-level points and caveats: Tofacitinib significantly brought down scalp clonality and expanded CD8+ clones among top 100.

Treatment defined: oral pan-JAK inhibitor, 5-10 mg twice daily. After isolation, RNA underwent reverse transcription to generate cDNA as the sequencing template. Method: immunoSEQ multiplex PCR; TCRdb's copy keeps in-frame clones and lacks some. Of about 210,000 clones listed, roughly 56% are singletons. V lost 3 bases and J 10 bases, leaving 19 bases between the germline ends. Germline V lookup: CDR1 SGHVS, CDR2 FNYEAQ. The CDR3 loop spans 16 amino acids. The sequencing here drew on CD4+ T cells sorted from blood, taken at week 4, from a patient treated with tofacitinib. This TCR was sampled from a human donor with alopecia areata. The chain joins TRBV7-6 to TRBJ1-6, with D perhaps matching TRBD1 (5 bases). DNA of the CDR3: TGTGCCAGCAGCTTTTCCGGGACCGCCCTGGGGTCACCCCTCCACTTT. This encodes CASSFSGTALGSPLHF.